A single T cell receptor (beta chain) is shown here with its context. What it binds is not known. This record comes from a study of T cell repertoires in cytomegalovirus infection. Across the whole study: Signatures in public TCR beta sequences pointed to both CMV infection and matching HLA type.

The CDR3 runs to 16 residues. Per germline, CDR1 LGHNA and CDR2 YSLEER. The V and J ends lost 3 bases and 3 bases, in that order; junction bases with no gene match: 8. General observations from the study: There were HLA-C-restricted CMV-specific TCR beta clonotypes dominating the ex vivo response. Cumulative frequency of public TCR beta families picked out carriers of CMV plus the relevant HLA.

In TCRdb, the reads were re-called with MiXCR into one record per CDR3 protein. Seen here are around 530,000 distinct CDR3 sequences, less than 30% observed once, and the top ten hold approximately 13%. This receptor was obtained from a human donor in good health (CMV status not recorded). Some clones in this sample may be carry-over from other donors' samples. The sequenced sample consisted of PBMCs. The chain has TRBV4-3 and TRBJ2-7; 10 bases are shared with TRBD1. CDR3 residues: CASSHRPGQGRYEQYV. CDR3 bases: TGCGCCAGCAGCCATCGACCGGGACAGGGGCGCTACGAGCAGTACGTC.